The rows below give T cell receptor beta chains drawn from one sample of a study of T cell responses to AZD1222 COVID-19 vaccine. Sequencing used immunoSEQ multiplex PCR; TCRdb keeps in-frame clones, though not all of them. Here the sample spans under 150,000 clones, about 79% being singletons. The material was peripheral blood, obtained 28 days after the second AZD1222 dose. All receptors come from an adult who received the AZD1222 COVID-19 vaccine. CDR3s include the opening cysteine and the closing phenylalanine or tryptophan. Each record gives: D gene, V gene, clone size, J gene, CDR3 protein, CDR3 DNA. The D gene is left open where the match is weak. Clone size is not always given. Where it is, it says once, few, many or a class for expanded clones.

>NA|TRBV14|NA|TRBJ1-2
CASSQGSFYGYTF
TGTGCCAGCAGCCAGGGCAGCTTCTATGGCTACACCTTC
>TRBD2|TRBV5-1|NA|TRBJ2-1
CASSKRLAGGPYNEQFF
TGCGCCAGCAGTAAACGACTAGCGGGGGGTCCCTACAATGAGCAGTTCTTC
>TRBD1|TRBV19|NA|TRBJ1-5
CASSPPGGKGNQPQHF
TGTGCCAGTAGCCCTCCAGGGGGCAAGGGGAATCAGCCCCAGCATTTT
>NA|TRBV11-2|NA|TRBJ2-3
CASSLAGTDTQYF
TGTGCCAGCAGCTTAGCGGGCACAGATACGCAGTATTTT
>NA|TRBV9|NA|TRBJ1-6
CASSPGRGYNSPLHF
TGTGCCAGCAGCCCCGGGAGGGGGTACAATTCACCCCTCCACTTT
>NA|TRBV9|NA|TRBJ2-5
CASSVGRETQYF
TGTGCCAGCAGCGTAGGACGGGAGACCCAGTACTTC
>TRBD2|TRBV6-2/TRBV6-3|NA|TRBJ2-1
CASTPRGAGGRDEQFF
TGTGCCAGCACCCCACGAGGAGCGGGGGGCCGGGATGAGCAGTTCTTC
>NA|TRBV28|NA|TRBJ1-1
CASSLGRSTEAFF
TGTGCCAGCAGTCTGGGCAGGAGCACTGAAGCTTTCTTT
>NA|TRBV7-9|NA|TRBJ1-6
CASSLKLGNSPLHF
TGTGCCAGCAGCTTAAAACTCGGGAATTCACCCCTCCACTTT
>TRBD1|TRBV19|NA|TRBJ1-2
CASTPPGGPYGYTF
TGTGCCAGTACTCCTCCAGGGGGACCTTATGGCTACACCTTC
>TRBD1|TRBV6-2/TRBV6-3|once|TRBJ2-7
CASSPQTDREFYEQYF
TGTGCCAGCAGTCCCCAGACGGACAGGGAGTTTTACGAGCAGTACTTC
>NA|TRBV11-2|NA|TRBJ2-7
CASSSWTDKEYEQYF
TGTGCCAGCAGCTCGTGGACTGACAAAGAGTACGAGCAGTACTTC
>NA|TRBV6-6|NA|TRBJ1-1
CASSYGPQNTEAFF
TGTGCCAGCAGTTACGGGCCACAGAACACTGAAGCTTTCTTT
>TRBD1|TRBV28|NA|TRBJ1-5
CASSSTGVRDQPQHF
TGTGCCAGCAGTTCGACAGGGGTACGTGATCAGCCCCAGCATTTT
>NA|TRBV5-1|once|TRBJ1-2
CASSHPGTDYGYTF
TGCGCCAGCAGCCACCCCGGGACGGACTATGGCTACACCTTC
>NA|TRBV28|NA|TRBJ2-3
CASSFTGGADTQYF
TGTGCCAGCAGCTTTACAGGGGGGGCAGATACGCAGTATTTT